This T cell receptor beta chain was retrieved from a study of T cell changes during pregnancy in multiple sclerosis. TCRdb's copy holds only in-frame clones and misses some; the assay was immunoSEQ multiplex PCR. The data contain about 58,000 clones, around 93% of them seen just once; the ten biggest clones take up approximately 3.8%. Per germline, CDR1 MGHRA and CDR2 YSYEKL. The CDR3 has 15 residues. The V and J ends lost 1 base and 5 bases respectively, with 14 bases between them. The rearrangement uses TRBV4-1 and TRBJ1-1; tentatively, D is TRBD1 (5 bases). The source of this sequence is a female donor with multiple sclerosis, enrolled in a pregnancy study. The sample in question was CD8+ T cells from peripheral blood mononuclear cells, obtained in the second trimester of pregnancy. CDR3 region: CASSQADGGGTEAFF. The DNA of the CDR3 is TGCGCCAGCAGCCAAGCTGACGGGGGAGGAACTGAAGCTTTCTTT.